These T cell receptor beta chains were read from a single sample in a study of cytomegalovirus exposure and HLA in healthy donors. TCRdb keeps only in-frame clones here, not all; method: immunoSEQ multiplex PCR. Of under 250,000 clones listed, around 80% are singletons. Sequencing input: PBMCs. The source is a male donor in good health and CMV-seronegative. CDR3s include the opening cysteine and the closing phenylalanine or tryptophan. Each record gives: J gene, V gene, clone size, D gene, CDR3 protein, CDR3 DNA. D genes are given only for firm matches. Where a row states a size, it is once, few, many or the class of an expanded clone; other rows omit it.

>TRBJ2-5|TRBV7-3|-|TRBD2
CASSFLLAHQETQYF
TGTGCCAGCAGCTTCCTACTAGCGCACCAAGAGACCCAGTACTTC
>TRBJ2-1|TRBV9|-|TRBD2
CASSVTGTSGGNEQFF
TGTGCCAGCAGCGTGACCGGGACTAGCGGGGGAAATGAGCAGTTCTTC
>TRBJ2-3|TRBV9|-|-
CASSAVPAAKADTQYF
TGTGCCAGCAGCGCCGTCCCAGCGGCCAAAGCAGATACGCAGTATTTT
>TRBJ2-7|TRBV29-1|-|TRBD1
CSVELGQRSYEQYF
TGCAGCGTTGAATTGGGACAGCGCTCCTACGAGCAGTACTTC
>TRBJ2-1|TRBV7-8|-|TRBD2
CASSLSTSGSRDSNEQFF
TGTGCCAGCAGCTTAAGCACTAGCGGGAGTAGAGATTCCAATGAGCAGTTCTTC
>TRBJ2-7|TRBV5-6|few|TRBD1
CASSFGTGAYEQYF
TGTGCCAGCAGCTTCGGGACAGGGGCCTACGAGCAGTACTTC
>TRBJ2-5|TRBV19|-|TRBD1
CASSAAGTGGETQYF
TGTGCCAGTAGTGCGGCCGGGACAGGCGGCGAGACCCAGTACTTC
>TRBJ2-5|TRBV18|-|-
CASSRNREETQYF
TGTGCCAGCTCACGGAACAGGGAAGAGACCCAGTACTTC
>TRBJ2-4|TRBV5-1|-|-
CASSLGAGNIQYF
TGCGCCAGCAGCTTGGGAGCCGGAAACATTCAGTACTTC
>TRBJ2-1|TRBV28|-|TRBD2
CASGLGLAGGNNEQFF
TGTGCCAGCGGCCTCGGACTAGCGGGAGGGAACAATGAGCAGTTCTTC
>TRBJ2-7|TRBV10-2|-|TRBD2
CASGGGKSEQYF
TGCGCCAGTGGCGGGGGTAAATCCGAGCAGTACTTC
>TRBJ2-2|TRBV4-1|few|TRBD2
CASSQDRSGRAHGELFF
TGCGCCAGCAGCCAAGATCGCAGCGGGAGGGCCCACGGGGAGCTGTTTTTT
>TRBJ2-5|TRBV11-1|few|-
CASSQGGMETQYF
TGTGCCAGCAGCCAAGGAGGGATGGAGACCCAGTACTTC
>TRBJ2-7|TRBV18|-|-
CASRPMGRVDEQYF
TGTGCCAGCCGCCCCATGGGGAGAGTCGACGAGCAGTACTTC
>TRBJ2-5|TRBV5-6|few|-
CASSLTRVEETQYF
TGTGCCAGCAGCTTAACCCGCGTGGAAGAGACCCAGTACTTC
>TRBJ2-5|TRBV29-1|-|-
CSARHRGEAQYF
TGCAGCGCGAGGCACCGGGGAGAGGCCCAGTACTTC
>TRBJ1-4|TRBV9|-|TRBD1
CASSVGAGTGAEKLFF
TGTGCCAGCAGCGTAGGGGCTGGGACAGGGGCTGAAAAACTGTTTTTT